The rows below give T cell receptor beta chains drawn from one sample of a study of control samples from healthy donors and cancer patients. Assay used: immunoSEQ multiplex PCR; TCRdb lists only in-frame clones, some missing. The table lists about 120,000 clones, approximately 88% of them singletons. The sequencing input was blood. The source of these receptors is a middle-aged man in good health. Both conserved end residues are part of each CDR3. A D gene is named only where the DNA matches it firmly. Clone size is not always given. Where it is, it says once, few, many or a class for expanded clones.

d_call j_call clone_size v_call cdr3_nt cdr3_aa
TRBD1 TRBJ2-7 once TRBV6-5 TGTGCCAGCAGGGGCCGACAGGGTACAACCTACGAGCAGTACTTC CASRGRQGTTYEQYF
NA TRBJ1-4 NA TRBV6-5 TGTGCCAGCACCCCCATGGCTTCAACTAATGAAAAACTGTTTTTT CASTPMASTNEKLFF
NA TRBJ1-5 NA TRBV5-8 TGTGCCAGCAGTATCACGGGGAGATATAGCAATCAGCCCCAGCATTTT CASSITGRYSNQPQHF
TRBD1 TRBJ1-2 NA TRBV5-1 TGCGCCAGCAGCCCTGGGACAGAAAATGGCTACACCTTC CASSPGTENGYTF
NA TRBJ2-3 NA TRBV19 TGTGCCAGTAGTCTGGGGGATACGCAGTATTTT CASSLGDTQYF
NA TRBJ1-3 NA TRBV9 TGTGCCAGCAGCGTAGAAGTGACGAGTAATACTGGAAACACCATATATTTT CASSVEVTSNTGNTIYF
NA TRBJ1-1 few TRBV9 TGTGCCAGCAGCGTAGTGGGGGAGAACACTGAAGCTTTCTTT CASSVVGENTEAFF
NA TRBJ1-6 NA TRBV6-1 TGTGCCAGCAGTGAACAAGCCACCCCCCTGCCACCCCTCCACTTT CASSEQATPLPPLHF
NA TRBJ1-2 NA TRBV10-1 TGCGCCAGCAGTGAGTCGGGCGCCCTGAGACGAGGCTACACCTTC CASSESGALRRGYTF
TRBD1 TRBJ1-1 once TRBV15 TGTGCCACCAGCAGAGGCGGGACAGGGGGCTCGACTGAAGCTTTCTTT CATSRGGTGGSTEAFF
NA TRBJ1-3 NA TRBV3-1/TRBV3-2 TGTGCCAGCAGCCAAGGGTCGTCCTCTGGAAACACCATATATTTT CASSQGSSSGNTIYF
NA TRBJ1-5 NA TRBV9 TGTGCCAGCAGCCTAGGAATAGGAGGTGGTCAGCCCCAGCATTTT CASSLGIGGGQPQHF
NA TRBJ1-1 once TRBV2 TGTGCCAGCAGTGTTGACCAGAACACTGAAGCTTTCTTT CASSVDQNTEAFF
NA TRBJ2-7 NA TRBV12-3/TRBV12-4 TGTGCCAGCAGTTTTGGGCACTCCTACGAGCAGTACTTC CASSFGHSYEQYF
NA TRBJ2-3 once TRBV27 TGTGCCAGCAGTTTAACTGTGGGTGGCACAGATACGCAGTATTTT CASSLTVGGTDTQYF
NA TRBJ2-5 NA TRBV15 TGTGCCACCAGGGGGTGGGGGGGGCTCCAAGAGACCCAGTACTTC CATRGWGGLQETQYF
NA TRBJ1-1 NA TRBV5-1 TGCGCCAGCAGCTTGTCAGGACAGCTTACTGAAGCTTTCTTT CASSLSGQLTEAFF